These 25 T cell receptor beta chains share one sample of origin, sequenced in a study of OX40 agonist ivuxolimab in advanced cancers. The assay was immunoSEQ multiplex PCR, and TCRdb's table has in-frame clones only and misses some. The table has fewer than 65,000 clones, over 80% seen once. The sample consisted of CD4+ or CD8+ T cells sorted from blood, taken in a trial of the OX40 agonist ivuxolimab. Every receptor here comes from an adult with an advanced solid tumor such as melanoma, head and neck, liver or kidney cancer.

The CDR3 nucleotides read TGTGCCAGCAGCCGCCGGGACAGTACTTCCTATGGCTACACCTTC. Its translation is CASSRRDSTSYGYTF. The V call is TRBV5-5, the J call TRBJ1-2, with 7 bases lining up with TRBD1. Germline trimming cut 4 bases from V and 4 bases from J; bases unmatched to any gene: 10. The CDR3 consists of 15 residues. Germline V gene data show CDR1 as SGHKS and CDR2 as YYEKEE (reference sequence).

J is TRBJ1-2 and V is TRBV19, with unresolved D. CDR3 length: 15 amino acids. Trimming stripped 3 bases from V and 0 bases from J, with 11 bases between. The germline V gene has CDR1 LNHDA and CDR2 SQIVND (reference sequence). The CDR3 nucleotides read TGTGCCAGTAGTATTCAGTCAGCTACTAACTATGGCTACACCTTC. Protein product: CASSIQSATNYGYTF.

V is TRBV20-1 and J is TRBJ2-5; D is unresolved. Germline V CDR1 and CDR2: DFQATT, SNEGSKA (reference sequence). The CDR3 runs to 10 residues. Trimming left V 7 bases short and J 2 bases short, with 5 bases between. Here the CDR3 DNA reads TGCAGTGTTGAACAAGAGACCCAGTACTTC. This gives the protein CSVEQETQYF.

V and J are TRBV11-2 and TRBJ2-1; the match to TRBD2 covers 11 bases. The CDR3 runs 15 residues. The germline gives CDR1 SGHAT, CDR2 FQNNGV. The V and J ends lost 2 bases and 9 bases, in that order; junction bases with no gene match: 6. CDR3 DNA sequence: TGTGCCAGCAGCTTAATACTAGCGGGGGTTGGTGAGCAGTTCTTC. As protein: CASSLILAGVGEQFF.

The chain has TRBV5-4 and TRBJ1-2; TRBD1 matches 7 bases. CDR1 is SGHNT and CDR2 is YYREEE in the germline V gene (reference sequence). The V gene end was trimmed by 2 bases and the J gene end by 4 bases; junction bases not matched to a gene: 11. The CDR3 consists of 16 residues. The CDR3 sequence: CASSLLSGQRGYGYTF. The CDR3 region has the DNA TGTGCCAGCAGCTTACTCTCGGGACAGCGCGGCTATGGCTACACCTTC.

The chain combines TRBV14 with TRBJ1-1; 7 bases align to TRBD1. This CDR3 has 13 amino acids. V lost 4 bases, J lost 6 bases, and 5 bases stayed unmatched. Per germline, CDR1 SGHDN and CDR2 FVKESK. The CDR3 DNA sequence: TGTGCCAGCAGCCGCAGGGGGAAGGCTGAAGCTTTCTTT. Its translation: CASSRRGKAEAFF.

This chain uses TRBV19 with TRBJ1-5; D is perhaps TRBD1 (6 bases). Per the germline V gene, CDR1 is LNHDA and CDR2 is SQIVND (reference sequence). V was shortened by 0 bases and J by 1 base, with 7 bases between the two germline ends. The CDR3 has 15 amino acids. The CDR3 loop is CASSIDGTSNQPQHF. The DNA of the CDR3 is TGTGCCAGTAGTATAGATGGGACAAGCAATCAGCCCCAGCATTTT. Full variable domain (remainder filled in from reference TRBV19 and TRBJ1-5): DGGITQSPKYLFRKEGQNVTLSCEQNLNHDAMYWYRQDPGQGLRLIYYSQIVNDFQKGDIAEGYSVSREKKESFPLTVTSAQKNPTAFYLCASSIDGTSNQPQHFGDGTRLSIL.

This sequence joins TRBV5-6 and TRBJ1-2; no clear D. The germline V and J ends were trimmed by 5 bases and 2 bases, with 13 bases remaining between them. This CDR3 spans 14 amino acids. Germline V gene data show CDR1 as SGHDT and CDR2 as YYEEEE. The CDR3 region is CASRPRTGNYGYTF. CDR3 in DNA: TGTGCCAGCAGGCCCCGCACTGGGAACTATGGCTACACCTTC.

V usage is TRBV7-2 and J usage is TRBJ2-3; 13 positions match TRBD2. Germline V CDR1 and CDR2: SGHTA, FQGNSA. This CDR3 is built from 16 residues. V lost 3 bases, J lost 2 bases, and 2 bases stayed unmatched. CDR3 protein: CASSFGLAGATDTQYF. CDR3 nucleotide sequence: TGTGCCAGCAGCTTCGGACTAGCGGGGGCCACAGATACGCAGTATTTT.

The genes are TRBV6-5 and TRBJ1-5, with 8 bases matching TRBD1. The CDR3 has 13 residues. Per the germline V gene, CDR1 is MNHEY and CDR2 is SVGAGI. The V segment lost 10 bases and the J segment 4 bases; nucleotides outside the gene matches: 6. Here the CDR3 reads CATKTGENQPQHF. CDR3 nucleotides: TGTGCCACCAAGACAGGGGAGAATCAGCCCCAGCATTTT.

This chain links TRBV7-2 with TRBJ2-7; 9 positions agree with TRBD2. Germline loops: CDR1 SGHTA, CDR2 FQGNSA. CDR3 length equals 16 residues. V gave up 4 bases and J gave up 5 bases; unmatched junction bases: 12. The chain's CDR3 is CASSSAWAAGGHEQYF. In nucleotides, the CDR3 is TGTGCCAGCAGCTCCGCATGGGCAGCGGGAGGCCACGAGCAGTACTTC. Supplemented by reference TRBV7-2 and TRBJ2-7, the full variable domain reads GAGVSQSPSNKVTEKGKDVELRCDPISGHTALYWYRQSLGQGLEFLIYFQGNSAPDKSGLPSDRFSAERTGGSVSTLTIQRTQQEDSAVYLCASSSAWAAGGHEQYFGPGTRLTVT.

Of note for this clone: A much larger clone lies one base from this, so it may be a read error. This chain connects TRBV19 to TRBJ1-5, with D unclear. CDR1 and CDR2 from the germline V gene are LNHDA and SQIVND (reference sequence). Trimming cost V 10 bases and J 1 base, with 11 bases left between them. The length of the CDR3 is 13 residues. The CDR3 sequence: CAMKQSSNQPQHF. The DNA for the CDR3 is TGTGCCATGAAGCAGTCGAGCAATCAGCCCCAGCATTTT.

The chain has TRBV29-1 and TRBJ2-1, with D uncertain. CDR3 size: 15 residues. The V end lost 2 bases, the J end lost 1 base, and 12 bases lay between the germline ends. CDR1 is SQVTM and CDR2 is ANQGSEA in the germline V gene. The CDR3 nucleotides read TGCAGCGTTGAACCCACAGTCGCGTCCTACAATGAGCAGTTCTTC. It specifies CSVEPTVASYNEQFF.

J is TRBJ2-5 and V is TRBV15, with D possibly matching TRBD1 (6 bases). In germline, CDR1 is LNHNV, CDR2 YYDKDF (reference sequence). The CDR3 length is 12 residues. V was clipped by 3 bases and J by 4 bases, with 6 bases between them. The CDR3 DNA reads TGTGCCACCAGCAGCAGGGGAGAGACCCAGTACTTC. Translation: CATSSRGETQYF. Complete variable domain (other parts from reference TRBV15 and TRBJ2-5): DAMVIQNPRYQVTQFGKPVTLSCSQTLNHNVMYWYQQKSSQAPKLLFHYYDKDFNNEADTPDNFQSRRPNTSFCFLDIRSPGLGDTAMYLCATSSRGETQYFGPGTRLLVL.

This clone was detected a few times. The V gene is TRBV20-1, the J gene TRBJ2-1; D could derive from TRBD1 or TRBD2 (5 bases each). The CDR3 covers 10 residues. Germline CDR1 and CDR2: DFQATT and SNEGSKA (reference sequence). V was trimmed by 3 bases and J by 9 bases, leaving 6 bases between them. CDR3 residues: CSARGVEQFF. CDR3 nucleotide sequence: TGCAGTGCTAGGGGGGTTGAGCAGTTCTTC.

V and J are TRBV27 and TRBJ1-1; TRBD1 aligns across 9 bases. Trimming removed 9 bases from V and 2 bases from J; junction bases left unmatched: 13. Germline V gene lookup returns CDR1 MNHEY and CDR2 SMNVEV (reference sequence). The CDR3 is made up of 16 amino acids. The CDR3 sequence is CARSPGDRVLNTEAFF. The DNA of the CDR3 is TGTGCCAGGAGCCCGGGGGACAGGGTGTTAAACACTGAAGCTTTCTTT.

CDR3 loop: CASSSPGTGSQFGYTF. CDR3 nucleotides: TGTGCCAGCAGCTCGCCCGGGACAGGCTCACAGTTTGGCTACACCTTC. The chain uses TRBV7-9 and TRBJ1-2, with 8 bases fitting TRBD1. The germline CDR1 and CDR2 sequences are SEHNR and FQNEAQ (reference sequence). V gave up 4 bases and J gave up 7 bases; unmatched junction bases: 14. The CDR3 sequence is 16 residues long.

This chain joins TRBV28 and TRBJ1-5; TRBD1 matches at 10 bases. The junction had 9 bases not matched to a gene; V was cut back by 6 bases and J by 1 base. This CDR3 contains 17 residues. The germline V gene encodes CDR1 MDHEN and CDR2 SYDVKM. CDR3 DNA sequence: TGTGCCAGCAGAGCCGGGACAGGGGAAAAGAGCAATCAGCCCCAGCATTTT. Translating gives CASRAGTGEKSNQPQHF.

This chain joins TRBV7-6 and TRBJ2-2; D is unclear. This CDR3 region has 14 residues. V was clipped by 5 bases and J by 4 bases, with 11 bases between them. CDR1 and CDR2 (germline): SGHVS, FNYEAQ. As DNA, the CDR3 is TGTGCCAGCAGCCCGGGTTCGCCCACCGGGGAGCTGTTTTTT. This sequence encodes CASSPGSPTGELFF.

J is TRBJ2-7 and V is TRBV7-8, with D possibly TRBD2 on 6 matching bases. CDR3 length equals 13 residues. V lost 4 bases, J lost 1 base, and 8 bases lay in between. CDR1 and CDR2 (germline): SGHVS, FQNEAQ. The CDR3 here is CASSSGGSYEQYF. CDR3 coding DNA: TGTGCCAGCAGCTCCGGGGGTTCCTACGAGCAGTACTTC. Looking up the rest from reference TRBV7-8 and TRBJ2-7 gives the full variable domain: GAGVSQSPRYKVAKRGQDVALRCDPISGHVSLFWYQQALGQGPEFLTYFQNEAQLDKSGLPSDRFFAERPEGSVSTLKIQRTQQEDSAVYLCASSSGGSYEQYFGPGTRLTVT.

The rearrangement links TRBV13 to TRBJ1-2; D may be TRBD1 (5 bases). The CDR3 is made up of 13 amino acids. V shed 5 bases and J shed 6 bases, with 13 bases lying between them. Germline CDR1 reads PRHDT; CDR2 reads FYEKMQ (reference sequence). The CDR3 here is CASSSAGFNGYTF. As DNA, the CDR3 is TGTGCCAGCAGCAGCGCAGGGTTCAATGGCTACACCTTC.

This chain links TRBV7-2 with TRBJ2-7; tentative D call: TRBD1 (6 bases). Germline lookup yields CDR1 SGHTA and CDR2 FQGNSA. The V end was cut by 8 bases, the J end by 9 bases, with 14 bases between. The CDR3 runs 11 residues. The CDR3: CASAQGLAQYF. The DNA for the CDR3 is TGTGCCAGCGCCCAGGGGCTTGCGCAGTACTTC.

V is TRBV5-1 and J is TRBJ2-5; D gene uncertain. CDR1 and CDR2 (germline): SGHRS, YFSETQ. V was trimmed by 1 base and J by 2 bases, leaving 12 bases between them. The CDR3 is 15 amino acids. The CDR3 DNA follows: TGCGCCAGCAGCTTGAGAGGACGTATACAAGAGACCCAGTACTTC. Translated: CASSLRGRIQETQYF.

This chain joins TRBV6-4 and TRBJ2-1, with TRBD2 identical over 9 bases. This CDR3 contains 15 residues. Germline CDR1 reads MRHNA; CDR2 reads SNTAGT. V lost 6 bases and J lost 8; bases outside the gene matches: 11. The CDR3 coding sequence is TGTGCCAGCAGCCCCGTTAGCGGGAGTATCCATGAGCAGTTCTTC. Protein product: CASSPVSGSIHEQFF.

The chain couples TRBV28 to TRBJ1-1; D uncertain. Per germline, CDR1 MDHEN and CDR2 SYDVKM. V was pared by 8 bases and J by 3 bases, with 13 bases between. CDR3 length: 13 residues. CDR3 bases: TGTGCCAGCGCCGTGGGGTCGGACACTGAAGCTTTCTTT. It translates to CASAVGSDTEAFF.